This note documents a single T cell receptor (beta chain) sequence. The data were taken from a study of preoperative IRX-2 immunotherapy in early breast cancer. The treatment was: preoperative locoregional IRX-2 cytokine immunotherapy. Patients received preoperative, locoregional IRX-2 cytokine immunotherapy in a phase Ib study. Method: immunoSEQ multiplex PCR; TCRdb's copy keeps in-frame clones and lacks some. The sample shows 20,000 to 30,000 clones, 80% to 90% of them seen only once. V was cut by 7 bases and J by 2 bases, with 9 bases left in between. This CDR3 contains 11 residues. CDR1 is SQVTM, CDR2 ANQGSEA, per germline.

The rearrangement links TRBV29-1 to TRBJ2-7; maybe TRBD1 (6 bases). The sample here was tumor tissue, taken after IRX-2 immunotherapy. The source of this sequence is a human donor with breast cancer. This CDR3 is CSARDTYEQYF. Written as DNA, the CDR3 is TGCAGCGCCCGGGACACCTACGAGCAGTACTTC.